This T cell receptor beta chain derives from a study of OX40 agonist ivuxolimab in advanced cancers. Study-wide background: Patients received ivuxolimab, an agonistic anti-OX40 (CD134) antibody. Having had anti-PD-1, anti-PD-L1 or anti-CTLA-4 therapy before was allowed, and about 42% had some. Findings and caveats of the study: Doses of 0.1 to 3.0 mg/kg were accompanied by clonal expansion of CD4+ and CD8+ blood T cells by week 6.

Some clones are missing from TCRdb's copy, which holds only in-frame ones; the method was immunoSEQ multiplex PCR. The sample has fewer than 65,000 clones, more than 85% seen once. In the case of this clone: Antigen unknown.

The CDR3 sequence is 15 residues long. The V and J ends lost 3 bases and 4 bases, in that order; junction bases with no gene match: 3. Germline V gene sequence: CDR1 LNHNV, CDR2 YYDKDF (reference sequence). This rearrangement joins TRBV15 to TRBJ1-2, with TRBD1 matching over 12 bases. This TCR was recovered from an adult with an advanced solid tumor such as melanoma, head and neck, liver or kidney cancer. The sequencing here drew on CD4+ or CD8+ T cells sorted from blood, taken in a trial of the OX40 agonist ivuxolimab. The CDR3 DNA is TGTGCCACCAGCAGCTCGGGACAGGGGGCCTATGGCTACACCTTC. It specifies CATSSSGQGAYGYTF. Full variable domain (rest looked up from reference TRBV15 and TRBJ1-2): DAMVIQNPRYQVTQFGKPVTLSCSQTLNHNVMYWYQQKSSQAPKLLFHYYDKDFNNEADTPDNFQSRRPNTSFCFLDIRSPGLGDTAMYLCATSSSGQGAYGYTFGSGTRLTVV.